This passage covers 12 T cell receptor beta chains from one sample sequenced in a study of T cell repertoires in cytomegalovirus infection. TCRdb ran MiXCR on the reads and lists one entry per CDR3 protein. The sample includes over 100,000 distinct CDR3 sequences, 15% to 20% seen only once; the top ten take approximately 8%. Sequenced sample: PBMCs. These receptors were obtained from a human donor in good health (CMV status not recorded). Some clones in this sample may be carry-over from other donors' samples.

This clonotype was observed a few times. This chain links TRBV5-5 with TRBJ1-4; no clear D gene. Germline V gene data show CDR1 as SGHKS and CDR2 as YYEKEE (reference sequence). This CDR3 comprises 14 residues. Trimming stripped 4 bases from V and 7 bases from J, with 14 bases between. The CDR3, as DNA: TGTGCCAGCAGCCTCTCAGACACTTTTGAAAAACTGTTTTTT. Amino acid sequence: CASSLSDTFEKLFF.

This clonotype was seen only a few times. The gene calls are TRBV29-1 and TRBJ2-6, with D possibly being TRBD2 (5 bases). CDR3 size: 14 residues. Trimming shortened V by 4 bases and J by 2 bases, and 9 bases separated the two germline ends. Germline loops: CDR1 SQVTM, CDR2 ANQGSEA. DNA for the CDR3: TGCAGCGTTGGGGAGATAACTGGGGCCAACGTCCTGACTTTC. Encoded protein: CSVGEITGANVLTF.

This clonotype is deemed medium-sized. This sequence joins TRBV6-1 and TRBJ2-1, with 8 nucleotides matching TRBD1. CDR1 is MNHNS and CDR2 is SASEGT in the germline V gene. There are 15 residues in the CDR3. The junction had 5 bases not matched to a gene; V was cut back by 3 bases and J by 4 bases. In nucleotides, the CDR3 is TGTGCCAGCAGTGAGCGGACAGGGAGGTACAATGAGCAGTTCTTC. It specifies CASSERTGRYNEQFF.

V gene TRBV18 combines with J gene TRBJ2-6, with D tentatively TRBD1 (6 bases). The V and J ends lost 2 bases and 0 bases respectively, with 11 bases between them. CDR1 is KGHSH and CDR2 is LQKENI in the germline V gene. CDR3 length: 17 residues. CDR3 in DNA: TGTGCCAGCTCACCATGGACAGCAGCCTCTGGGGCCAACGTCCTGACTTTC. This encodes CASSPWTAASGANVLTF.

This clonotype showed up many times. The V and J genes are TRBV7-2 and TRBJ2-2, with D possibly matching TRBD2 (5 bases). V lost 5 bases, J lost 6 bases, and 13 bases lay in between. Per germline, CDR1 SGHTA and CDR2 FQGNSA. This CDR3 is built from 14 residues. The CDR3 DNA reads TGTGCCAGCAGCCCCTTAGCGACCCCCGGGGAGCTGTTTTTT. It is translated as CASSPLATPGELFF.

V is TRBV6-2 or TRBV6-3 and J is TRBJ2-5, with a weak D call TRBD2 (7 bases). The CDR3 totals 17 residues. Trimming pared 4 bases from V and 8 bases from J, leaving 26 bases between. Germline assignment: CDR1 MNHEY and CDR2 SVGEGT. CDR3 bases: TGTGCCAGCAGTTTCTACCCTCGCGGGGGCGTTCGCGGAACCCAGTACTTC. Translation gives CASSFYPRGGVRGTQYF.

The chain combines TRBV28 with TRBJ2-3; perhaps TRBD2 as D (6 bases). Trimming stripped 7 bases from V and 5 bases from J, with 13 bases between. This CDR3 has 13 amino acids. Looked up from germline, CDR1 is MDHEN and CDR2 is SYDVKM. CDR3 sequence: CASTLFSGDTQYF. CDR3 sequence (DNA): TGTGCCAGCACCCTGTTTAGCGGAGATACGCAGTATTTT.

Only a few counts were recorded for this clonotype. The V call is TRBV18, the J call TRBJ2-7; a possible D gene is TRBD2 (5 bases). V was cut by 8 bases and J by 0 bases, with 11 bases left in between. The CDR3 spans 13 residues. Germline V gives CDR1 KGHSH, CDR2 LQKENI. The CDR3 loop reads CASRDYISYEQYF. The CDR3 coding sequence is TGTGCCAGCCGCGACTACATCTCCTACGAGCAGTACTTC.

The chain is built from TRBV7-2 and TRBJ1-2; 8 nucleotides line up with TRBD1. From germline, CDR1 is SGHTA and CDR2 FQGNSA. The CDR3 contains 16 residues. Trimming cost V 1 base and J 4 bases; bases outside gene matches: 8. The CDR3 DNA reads TGTGCCAGCAGCTTAGGTGGACAGGGAAAGGGCTATGGCTACACCTTC. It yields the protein CASSLGGQGKGYGYTF.

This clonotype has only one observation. This CDR3 is CASSWTPQGEQYF. For the CDR3, the DNA is TGTGCCAGCAGTTGGACCCCCCAAGGCGAGCAGTACTTC. This chain connects TRBV12-3 or TRBV12-4 to TRBJ2-7; D is ambiguous. CDR3 size: 13 residues. V lost 4 bases and J lost 6, with 13 bases in between.

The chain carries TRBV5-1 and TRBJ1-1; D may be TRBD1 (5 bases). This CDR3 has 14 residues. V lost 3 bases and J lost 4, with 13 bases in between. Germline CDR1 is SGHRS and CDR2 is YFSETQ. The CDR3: CASSSGGQGTEAFF. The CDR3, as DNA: TGCGCCAGCAGCTCCGGAGGGCAGGGCACTGAAGCTTTCTTT.

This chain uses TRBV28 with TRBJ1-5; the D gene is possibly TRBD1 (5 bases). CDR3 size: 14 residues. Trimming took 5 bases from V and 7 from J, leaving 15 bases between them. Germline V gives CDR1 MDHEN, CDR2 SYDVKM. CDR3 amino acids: CASSLRRGRQPQHF. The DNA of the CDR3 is TGTGCCAGCAGTCTTCGGAGGGGCCGGCAGCCCCAGCATTTT.